This TCR beta chain is drawn from a study of chemoradiotherapy in HPV16-positive cancers. Germline V gene sequence: CDR1 LNHDA, CDR2 SQIVND (reference sequence). CDR3 length equals 17 residues. V lost 4 bases, J lost 0 bases, and 6 bases stayed unmatched. On this clone: What it binds is not known.

Study findings and constraints: The functional HPV-specific definition rests on just a couple of HPV16-positive patients. During treatment, candidate HPV-specific clones and E7-related motifs expanded in tumor.

TCRdb's copy holds only in-frame clones and misses some; the assay was immunoSEQ multiplex PCR. Of tens of thousands of clones listed, just over 90% were seen once; the top ten hold roughly 22%. The sample in question was blood, obtained from a patient who underwent chemoradiotherapy. The clonotype comes from a human donor with HPV-associated anogenital cancer. This chain joins TRBV19 and TRBJ2-6; 7 bases fit TRBD2. The CDR3 region has the DNA TGTGCCAGTAGTAGGGACTACAACCCCTCTGGGGCCAACGTCCTGACTTTC. Its translation is CASSRDYNPSGANVLTF.